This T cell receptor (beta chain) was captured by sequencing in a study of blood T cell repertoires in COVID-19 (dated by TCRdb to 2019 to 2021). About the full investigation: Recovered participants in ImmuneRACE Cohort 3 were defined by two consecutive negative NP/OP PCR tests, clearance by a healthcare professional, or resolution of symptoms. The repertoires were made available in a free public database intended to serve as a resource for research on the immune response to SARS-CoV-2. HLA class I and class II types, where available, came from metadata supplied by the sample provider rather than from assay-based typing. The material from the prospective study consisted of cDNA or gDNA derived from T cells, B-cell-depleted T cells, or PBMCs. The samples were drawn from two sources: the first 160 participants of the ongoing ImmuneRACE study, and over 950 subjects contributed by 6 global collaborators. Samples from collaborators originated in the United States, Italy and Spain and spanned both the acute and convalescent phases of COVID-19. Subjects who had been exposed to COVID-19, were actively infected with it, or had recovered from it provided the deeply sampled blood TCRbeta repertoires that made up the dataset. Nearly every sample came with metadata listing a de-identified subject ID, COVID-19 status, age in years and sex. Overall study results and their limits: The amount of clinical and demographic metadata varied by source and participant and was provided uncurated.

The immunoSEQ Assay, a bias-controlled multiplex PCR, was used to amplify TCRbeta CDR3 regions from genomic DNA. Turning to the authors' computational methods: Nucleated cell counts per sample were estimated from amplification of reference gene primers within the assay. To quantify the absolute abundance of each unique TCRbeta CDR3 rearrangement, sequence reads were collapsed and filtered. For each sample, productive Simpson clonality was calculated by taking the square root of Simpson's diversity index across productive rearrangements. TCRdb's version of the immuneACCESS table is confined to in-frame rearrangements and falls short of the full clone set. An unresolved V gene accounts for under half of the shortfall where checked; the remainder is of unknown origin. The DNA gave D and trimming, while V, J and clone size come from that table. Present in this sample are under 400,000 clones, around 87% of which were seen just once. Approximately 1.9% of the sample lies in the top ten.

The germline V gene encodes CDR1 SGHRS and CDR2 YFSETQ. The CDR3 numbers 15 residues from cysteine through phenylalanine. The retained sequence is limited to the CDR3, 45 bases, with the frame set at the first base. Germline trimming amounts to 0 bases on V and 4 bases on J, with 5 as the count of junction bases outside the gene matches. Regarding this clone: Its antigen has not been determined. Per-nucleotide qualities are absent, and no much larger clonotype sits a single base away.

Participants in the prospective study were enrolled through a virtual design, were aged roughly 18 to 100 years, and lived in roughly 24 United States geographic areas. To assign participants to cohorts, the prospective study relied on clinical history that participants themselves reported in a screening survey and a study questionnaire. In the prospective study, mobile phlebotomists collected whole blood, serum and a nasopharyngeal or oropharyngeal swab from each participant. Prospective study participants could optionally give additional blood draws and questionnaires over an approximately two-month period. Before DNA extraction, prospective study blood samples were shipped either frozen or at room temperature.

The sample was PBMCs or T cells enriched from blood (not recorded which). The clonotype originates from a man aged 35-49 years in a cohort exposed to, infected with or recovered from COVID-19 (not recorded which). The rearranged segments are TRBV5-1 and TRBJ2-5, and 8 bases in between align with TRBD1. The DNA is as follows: TGCGCCAGCAGCTTGGTGCAGGGGGCTTCAGAGACCCAGTACTTC. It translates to CASSLVQGASETQYF. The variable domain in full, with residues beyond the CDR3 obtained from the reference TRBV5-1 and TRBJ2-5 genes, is KAGVTQTPRYLIKTRGQQVTLSCSPISGHRSVSWYQQTPGQGLQFLFEYFSETQRNKGNFPGRFSGRQFSNSRSEMNVSTLELGDSALYLCASSLVQGASETQYFGPGTRLLVL.